This paragraph covers one T cell receptor (beta chain) sequence. Its antigen is not yet known. There are no base qualities to consult, and no much larger clone falls within one base. The CDR3 measures 14 amino acids from cysteine to phenylalanine. Only the CDR3 portion is preserved as DNA: 42 bases, with reading frame beginning at the first base. In the germline V gene, CDR1 corresponds to SGDLS and CDR2 to YYNGEE. V ends up 3 bases short and J 6 bases short, with an unmatched junction base count of 7. The method was the immunoSEQ multiplex PCR assay. Held by TCRdb, this immuneACCESS table contains in-frame sequences only and omits some clones. Under half of the omission traces to an unresolved V gene where checked; the cause of the rest is unknown. A total of around 83,000 clones appear in this sample, 85% to 95% of them only once. Around 0.24% of the sample is in the top ten clones. The sample comes from a study of technical replicates of blood from a few donors (dated by TCRdb to about 2017).

The receptor's source is a human donor in good health. Material: T cells isolated from PBMCs. The chain links TRBV9 with TRBJ2-7, and 9 junction bases match TRBD2. The encoded CDR3 is CASSGGTSRSEQYF. The nucleotide sequence reads TGTGCCAGCAGCGGAGGGACTAGCCGTAGCGAGCAGTACTTC.